This TCR beta chain stems from a study of molecular identifiers for immune sequencing clone quantification. A remark on this clonotype: The antigen is unknown.

Naive CD8 sequencing libraries were generated from around 20,000 to 990,000 sorted cells, with 10%, 30% or 50% RNA as input. Sorting was used to obtain naive CD8 T cells (CD8+CD4-CCR7+CD45RA+). Regarding the study as a whole: One cell's worth of spiked Jurkat TCR RNA was reportedly detectable among roughly 1 million naive cells.

Germline-derived CDR1 and CDR2 are SGHVS and FNYEAQ. Trimming took off 0 bases at V and 8 bases at J, with 7 bases between the two ends. The CDR3 is made up of 13 amino acids. TCRdb independently ran MiXCR on the PCR reads; one entry per CDR3 protein. Here the sample spans 460,000 or so distinct CDR3 sequences, roughly 25% being singletons. The clonotype originates from a human donor in good health. Some libraries in this study had Jurkat cell RNA spiked in. Sequenced: naive CD8+ T cells from blood, with Jurkat cell RNA spiked in. The subset here: FACS-sorted CD8+CD4-CCR7+CD45RA+ naive T cells. J is TRBJ2-2 and V is TRBV7-6, with unresolved D. The CDR3 sequence is CASSLAVEGELFF. The CDR3 DNA reads TGTGCCAGCAGCTTAGCGGTCGAGGGGGAGCTGTTTTTT.